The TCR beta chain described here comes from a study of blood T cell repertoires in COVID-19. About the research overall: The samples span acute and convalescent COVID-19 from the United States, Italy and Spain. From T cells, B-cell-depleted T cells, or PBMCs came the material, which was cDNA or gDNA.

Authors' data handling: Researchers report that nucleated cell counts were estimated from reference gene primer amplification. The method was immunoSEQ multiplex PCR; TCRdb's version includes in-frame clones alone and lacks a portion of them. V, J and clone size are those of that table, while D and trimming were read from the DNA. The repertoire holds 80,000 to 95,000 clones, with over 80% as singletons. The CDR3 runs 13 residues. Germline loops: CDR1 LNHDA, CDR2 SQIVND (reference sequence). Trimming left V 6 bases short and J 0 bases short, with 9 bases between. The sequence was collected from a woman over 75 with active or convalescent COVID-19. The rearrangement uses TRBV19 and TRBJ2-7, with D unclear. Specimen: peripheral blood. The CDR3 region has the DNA TGTGCCAGTAGGCCAGTACACTCCTACGAGCAGTACTTC. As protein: CASRPVHSYEQYF.